Described below is a single T cell receptor (beta chain) sequence and its context. Its specificity is not known. Source study methods: Researchers built a distant-metastasis classifier for papillary thyroid cancer that drew on CDR3 differences across clinicopathological groups. TCRdb re-called clones via MiXCR from the PCR reads. The V and J calls reflect TCRdb's pipeline rather than the authors' work. The sample has about 16,000 clones; around 25% are singletons. Every patient underwent thyroid surgery untreated. The record originates from a study of metastatic and nonmetastatic thyroid tumors. As for the study in general: Both malignant and benign thyroid patients supplied peripheral blood and tumor or nodule tissue samples, across which the repertoires of these patients were then compared. Broader study findings: Relative to benign nodules, malignant thyroid tumors were reportedly characterized by significantly elevated TCR beta diversity in blood and tumor.

The V and J ends lost 3 bases and 5 bases respectively, with 10 bases between them. The germline gives CDR1 KGHSH, CDR2 LQKENI. The CDR3 contains 14 residues. J is TRBJ1-4 and V is TRBV18; unclear D gene. The sequence was obtained from a female donor with papillary thyroid cancer or a benign thyroid nodule (not recorded which). Some clones in this sample may be carry-over from other donors' samples. The sequencing input was adjacent normal tissue. The CDR3: CASSPPDWNEKLFF. The CDR3, as DNA: TGTGCCAGCTCACCTCCGGACTGGAATGAAAAACTGTTTTTT.